Reported below is one TCR beta chain. No antigen is known for it. This specimen belongs to a study of vaccination and CD4 T cells after COVID-19. About the research overall: Every participant had a vaccine, which was either BNT162b2 or mRNA-1273, given in two doses. Cells were stimulated with overlapping spike peptide pools from SARS-CoV-2, HCoV-NL63, HCoV-OC43 and HCoV-229E.

Germline CDR1 SGHRS, CDR2 YFSETQ. The V and J ends lost 0 bases and 1 base respectively, with 10 bases between them. This CDR3 has 15 residues. The treatment was: approximately nine-day PBMC culture with coronavirus spike peptide pools or control peptides (ViraFEST assay). Study findings and constraints: Within the convalescent patients, spike mono-reactivity was found in 304 of 307 vaccine-specific clones. Apart from involving relatively few convalescent patients, the work omitted early post-infection timepoints.

The study sequenced cultured CD4+ T cell DNA using the Oncomine TCR Beta short-read assay. MiXCR, applied by TCRdb to the PCR reads, yields one record per CDR3 protein. This table holds about 21,000 distinct CDR3 sequences, around 68% found once. The chain recombines TRBV5-1 with TRBJ1-1; no reliable D call. The sequences come from CD4+ T cells from blood, cultured in vitro, collected before SARS-CoV-2 vaccination. This sequence was found in a human donor who received a COVID-19 vaccine. CDR3 sequence reads: CASSLEGLRNTEAFF. DNA of the CDR3: TGCGCCAGCAGCTTGGAGGGATTGCGGAACACTGAAGCTTTCTTT.